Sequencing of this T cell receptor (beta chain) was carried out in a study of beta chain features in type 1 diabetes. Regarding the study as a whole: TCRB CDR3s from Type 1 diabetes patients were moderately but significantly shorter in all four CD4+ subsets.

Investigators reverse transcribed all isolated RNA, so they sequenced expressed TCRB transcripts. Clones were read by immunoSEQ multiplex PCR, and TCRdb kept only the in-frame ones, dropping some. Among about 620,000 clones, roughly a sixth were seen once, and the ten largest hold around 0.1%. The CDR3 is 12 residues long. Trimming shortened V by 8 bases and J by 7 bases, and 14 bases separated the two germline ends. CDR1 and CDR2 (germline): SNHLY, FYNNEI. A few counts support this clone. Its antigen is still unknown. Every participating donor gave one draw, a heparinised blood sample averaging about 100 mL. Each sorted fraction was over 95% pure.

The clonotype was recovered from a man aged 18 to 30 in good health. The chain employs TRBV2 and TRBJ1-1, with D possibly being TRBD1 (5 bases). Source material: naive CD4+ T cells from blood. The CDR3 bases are TGTGCCAGCCGCACCGAGGGGTTTGAAGCTTTCTTT. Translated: CASRTEGFEAFF.